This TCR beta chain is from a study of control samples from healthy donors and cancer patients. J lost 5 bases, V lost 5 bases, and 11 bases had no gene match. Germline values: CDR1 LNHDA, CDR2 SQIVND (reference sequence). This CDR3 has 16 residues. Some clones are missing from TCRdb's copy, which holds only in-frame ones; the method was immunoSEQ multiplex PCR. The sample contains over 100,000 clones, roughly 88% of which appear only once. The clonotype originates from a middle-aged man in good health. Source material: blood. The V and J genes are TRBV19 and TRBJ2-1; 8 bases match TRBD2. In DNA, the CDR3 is TGTGCCAGTAGTCCGGGGGGGGCGGGGGCCGACAATGAGCAGTTCTTC. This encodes CASSPGGAGADNEQFF.